A single sample gave rise to the 16 T cell receptor beta chains below, sequenced in a study of shared clonotypes between healthy human individuals. Profiling relied on immunoSEQ multiplex PCR, and the TCRdb table lists in-frame clones only, not all of them. The repertoire holds about 2 million clones, with roughly 94% as singletons. Terminally differentiated effector memory CD45RA+ cells were excluded from the naive CD8 cells, which were CD45RO-negative and positively selected for CCR7. Sequenced: naive CD8+ T cells sorted from blood. The receptor source for this set is a man between 18 and 29 years old in good health.

The chain has TRBV5-4 and TRBJ1-1; TRBD1 might be the D (5 bases). This CDR3 region has 14 residues. The V and J ends lost 0 bases and 2 bases respectively, with 8 bases between them. Germline loops: CDR1 SGHNT, CDR2 YYREEE (reference sequence). The CDR3: CASSLDQGNTEAFF. The CDR3 bases are TGTGCCAGCAGCTTGGATCAGGGAAACACTGAAGCTTTCTTT.

The CDR3 sequence is CASSSGGVGYTF. The CDR3 coding sequence is TGTGCCAGCAGTTCTGGGGGCGTTGGCTACACCTTC. The chain employs TRBV2 and TRBJ1-2; D might be TRBD1 (6 bases). This CDR3 comprises 12 residues. V was clipped by 5 bases and J by 7 bases, with 11 bases between them. Germline assignment: CDR1 SNHLY and CDR2 FYNNEI.

V is TRBV10-3 and J is TRBJ2-7; 8 bases are a match to TRBD1. Trimming at V came to 10 bases and at J to 0 bases, leaving 8 bases not matched to a gene. Germline assignment: CDR1 ENHRY and CDR2 SYGVKD. The CDR3 consists of 14 residues. The CDR3 DNA reads as TGTGCCAACTCTCCAGGGGGCTTCTCCTACGAGCAGTACTTC. It translates to CANSPGGFSYEQYF.

This clone turned up a few times. The chain uses TRBV29-1 and TRBJ1-1; the D gene is possibly TRBD1 (5 bases). Per the germline V gene, CDR1 is SQVTM and CDR2 is ANQGSEA. Trimming pared 1 base from V and 3 bases from J, leaving 18 bases between. CDR3 size: 16 residues. The CDR3 DNA is TGCAGCGTTGAAGGCGGCAGGGACTTGATGGACACTGAAGCTTTCTTT. Translated, it gives CSVEGGRDLMDTEAFF.

The V gene is TRBV19, the J gene TRBJ1-5; weak D call: TRBD1 (5 bases). Trimming shortened V by 5 bases and J by 1 base, and 15 bases separated the two germline ends. The CDR3 totals 16 residues. In germline, CDR1 is LNHDA, CDR2 SQIVND (reference sequence). As DNA, the CDR3 is TGTGCCAGTAGTGCTCTGGAGGGGTCGAGCAATCAGCCCCAGCATTTT. It encodes CASSALEGSSNQPQHF.

The rearrangement joins TRBV2 to TRBJ1-4; no clear D. V was clipped by 1 base and J by 1 base, with 7 bases between them. The CDR3 is 15 residues long. The germline CDR1 and CDR2 sequences are SNHLY and FYNNEI. CDR3 nucleotide sequence: TGTGCCAGCAGTGAAGTCGGCATAACTAATGAAAAACTGTTTTTT. This sequence encodes CASSEVGITNEKLFF. Combining the CDR3 with reference TRBV2 and TRBJ1-4 gives the whole variable domain EPEVTQTPSHQVTQMGQEVILRCVPISNHLYFYWYRQILGQKVEFLVSFYNNEISEKSEIFDDQFSVERPDGSNFTLKIRSTKLEDSAMYFCASSEVGITNEKLFFGSGTQLSVL.

The chain combines TRBV5-8 with TRBJ1-1; perhaps TRBD1 as D (5 bases). Germline values: CDR1 SGHTS, CDR2 YDEGEE. V was clipped by 4 bases and J by 8 bases, with 18 bases between them. CDR3 length: 14 residues. CDR3 nucleotides: TGTGCCAGCAGCCAGGGACCCTACCCCCCCGAAGCTTTCTTT. Encoded protein: CASSQGPYPPEAFF.

This sequence joins TRBV27 and TRBJ2-7; 12 bases match TRBD1. J gave up 2 bases and V 6 bases, and 8 bases lay outside the gene matches. Germline V gives CDR1 MNHEY, CDR2 SMNVEV (reference sequence). The CDR3 spans 16 residues. CDR3 protein: CASSPGGQGAAYEQYF. DNA of the CDR3: TGTGCCAGCAGCCCTGGGGGACAGGGGGCGGCCTACGAGCAGTACTTC.

A word on this clone: Other DNA sequences from this sample encode an identical CDR3 as well. The genes are TRBV6-4 and TRBJ2-1, with 7 bases aligning to TRBD2. This CDR3 is built from 12 residues. V was pared by 6 bases and J by 9 bases, with 5 bases of the junction left unmatched. Per germline, CDR1 MRHNA and CDR2 SNTAGT. The CDR3 DNA sequence: TGTGCCAGCAGGGGGCCGGGGGGTGAGCAGTTCTTC. Translation gives CASRGPGGEQFF.

This clone appeared a single time. The rearrangement joins TRBV6-5 to TRBJ2-3; D possibly corresponds to TRBD1 (7 bases). The germline V gene encodes CDR1 MNHEY and CDR2 SVGAGI. With 2 bases removed from V and 4 bases from J, the gap between germline ends came to 10 bases. CDR3 length: 14 residues. CDR3 region: CASSYIRGADTQYF. The CDR3 nucleotides read TGTGCCAGCAGTTACATCAGGGGGGCAGATACGCAGTATTTT.

This chain connects TRBV7-2 to TRBJ2-1; maybe TRBD1 (7 bases). CDR1 and CDR2 from the germline V gene are SGHTA and FQGNSA. The CDR3 loop spans 17 amino acids. V lost 5 bases to trimming and J lost 0 bases, with 17 bases between them. The CDR3 nucleotides are TGTGCCAGCAGCGGCGGGACAGTCCTTAGCTCCTACAATGAGCAGTTCTTC. Translation gives CASSGGTVLSSYNEQFF. The complete variable domain, with remaining parts taken from reference TRBV7-2 and TRBJ2-1, reads GAGVSQSPSNKVTEKGKDVELRCDPISGHTALYWYRQSLGQGLEFLIYFQGNSAPDKSGLPSDRFSAERTGGSVSTLTIQRTQQEDSAVYLCASSGGTVLSSYNEQFFGPGTRLTVL.

V gene TRBV28 combines with J gene TRBJ2-2; 7 bases align to TRBD2. Germline lookup yields CDR1 MDHEN and CDR2 SYDVKM. Trimming cost V 8 bases and J 4 bases; bases outside gene matches: 10. The CDR3 covers 15 residues. In DNA form, the CDR3 reads TGTGCCAGCTTTGTTGCGGGAGAGGGCACCGGGGAGCTGTTTTTT. It codes for CASFVAGEGTGELFF.

The chain employs TRBV10-3 and TRBJ1-1; D is unclear. Germline V gene sequence: CDR1 ENHRY, CDR2 SYGVKD. Trimming pared 11 bases from V and 1 base from J, leaving 8 bases between. The CDR3 has 11 amino acids. CDR3 amino acids: CAAAGNTEAFF. CDR3 DNA: TGTGCCGCAGCCGGGAACACTGAAGCTTTCTTT.

This chain joins TRBV10-2 and TRBJ1-1; D unclear. V gave up 6 bases and J gave up 5 bases, with 16 bases separating them. The germline CDR1 and CDR2 sequences are WSHSY and SAAADI. The CDR3 is 14 residues long. The CDR3 reads CASRGWGDQTEAFF. The CDR3 DNA is TGCGCCAGCAGGGGGTGGGGAGATCAAACTGAAGCTTTCTTT.

The chain uses TRBV5-1 and TRBJ2-3; 7 bases line up with TRBD2. Germline V gene sequence: CDR1 SGHRS, CDR2 YFSETQ. This CDR3 region has 15 residues. V trimming: 1 base; J trimming: 2 bases; junction bases outside the gene matches: 4. The CDR3 region has the DNA TGCGCCAGCAGCTTGAACGGGAGGTCCACAGATACGCAGTATTTT. This translates into CASSLNGRSTDTQYF.

This clone was recorded a few times. Other DNA sequences within the sample encode an identical CDR3. This chain uses TRBV27 with TRBJ2-3; D remains unclear. The V gene lost 6 bases and the J gene lost 1 base, with 5 bases spanning the gap. Germline values: CDR1 MNHEY, CDR2 SMNVEV (reference sequence). This CDR3 comprises 12 residues. The CDR3 here is CASSPGTDTQYF. The CDR3 region has the DNA TGTGCCAGCAGCCCCGGCACAGATACGCAGTATTTT.